The clone carrying this T cell receptor beta chain was detected many times. Its cognate antigen is unknown. These data originate in a study of identical twins. The germline CDR1 and CDR2 sequences are SGHRS and YFSETQ. Trimming cost V 1 base and J 5 bases; bases outside gene matches: 4. This CDR3 has 14 amino acids. No donor was unhealthy or non-Caucasian. Through template switching, a universal primer site was introduced, and the cDNA contained unique molecular identifiers. Via MiXCR, TCRdb re-called the 5' RACE reads, giving one row per CDR3 protein. The sample comprises around 300,000 distinct CDR3 sequences, about 8.1% of which are singletons, and 2.1% rests with the top ten. Study-wide points: The study based its conclusions on cross-sectional statistical analysis and did not follow the same donors.

These records were also assigned to another study, of yellow fever vaccine responses in identical twins.

V gene TRBV5-1 combines with J gene TRBJ1-1; the match to TRBD1 covers 8 bases. The source material was memory (CD45RO+) T cells sorted from blood. This receptor was identified in a woman aged 18-29 years in good health. As DNA, the CDR3 is TGCGCCAGCAGCTTGACAGGGGGAGAGACTGAAGCTTTCTTT. This sequence encodes CASSLTGGETEAFF.